This T cell receptor beta chain was captured in a study of blood T cell repertoires in COVID-19. The method was immunoSEQ multiplex PCR; TCRdb's version includes in-frame clones alone and lacks a portion of them. The profile shows approximately 150,000 clones, approximately 77% of them singletons. This CDR3 is built from 16 residues. V gave up 1 base and J gave up 6 bases, with 14 bases separating them. Looked up from germline, CDR1 is KGHDR and CDR2 is SFDVKD. This clonotype originated in a man aged 60-69 years who had recovered from COVID-19. This chain uses TRBV24-1 with TRBJ2-2; possible D gene TRBD2, 6 bases. The sample consisted of PBMCs or T cells enriched from blood (not recorded which). The CDR3 DNA follows: TGTGCCACCAGTGATTTTCCAGGAGGGCGTCCCGGGGAGCTGTTTTTT. Protein sequence: CATSDFPGGRPGELFF.